The 23 T cell receptor beta chains listed next were all sequenced from one sample in a study of Graves' ophthalmopathy and Graves' hyperthyroidism listed by TCRdb under 2018. The sequencing machine was an Illumina HiSeq 2000. For repertoire sequencing, TCR beta CDR3 regions were amplified from RNA transcripts. A first-round RT-PCR used HTBI primers with the Qiagen OneStep RT-PCR kit, followed by a second-round multiplex PCR, size selection and purification. Clones were called with MiXCR by TCRdb after fastp trimmed the public reads at Q25, and only in-frame beta chains were retained. Rows are unified per CDR3 protein, each entry keeping the most common DNA and genes. The sample table lists 560,000 or so distinct CDR3 sequences, under 45% of them with a count of one. The ten most abundant clones make up around 4% of the sample. Sequenced material: peripheral blood or thyroid tissue (not recorded which). All receptors derive from an adult man with Graves' hyperthyroidism.

As regards this clonotype: A much larger clone differs by one base, so this may be a read error. This rearrangement joins TRBV19 to TRBJ1-2; 8 bases line up with TRBD1. Germline lookup yields CDR1 LNHDA and CDR2 SQIVND (reference sequence). CDR3 length: 15 amino acids. The CDR3 nucleotides are TGTGCCAGTAATCCAGGGGGCCAAACTAACTGTGGCTACACCTTC. Amino acid sequence: CASNPGGQTNCGYTF. Looking up the rest from reference TRBV19 and TRBJ1-2 gives the full variable domain: DGGITQSPKYLFRKEGQNVTLSCEQNLNHDAMYWYRQDPGQGLRLIYYSQIVNDFQKGDIAEGYSVSREKKESFPLTVTSAQKNPTAFYLCASNPGGQTNCGYTFGSGTRLTVV.

The chain is built from TRBV15 and TRBJ2-5; 8 nucleotides match TRBD1. J gave up 0 bases and V 2 bases, and 2 bases lay outside the gene matches. This CDR3 spans 15 amino acids. The germline gives CDR1 LNHNV, CDR2 YYDKDF (reference sequence). Here the CDR3 DNA reads TGTGCCACCAGCAGACGGGACAGGTACCAAGAGACCCAGTACTTC. Protein: CATSRRDRYQETQYF. Full variable domain (outside the CDR3, taken from reference TRBV15 and TRBJ2-5): DAMVIQNPRYQVTQFGKPVTLSCSQTLNHNVMYWYQQKSSQAPKLLFHYYDKDFNNEADTPDNFQSRRPNTSFCFLDIRSPGLGDTAMYLCATSRRDRYQETQYFGPGTRLLVL.

This clonotype has a single count. Possible read error: a much larger clone is one base away. J is TRBJ2-7 and V is TRBV29-1; 9 nucleotides agree with TRBD2. The CDR3 covers 15 residues. With V trimmed by 3 bases and J by 5 bases, 11 bases remained unmatched. From germline, CDR1 is SQVTM and CDR2 ANQGSEA. The DNA of the CDR3 is TGCAGCGTTGACTTGGGTAGGGCTAGCGGGGACGAGCAGTACTTC. This translates into CSVDLGRASGDEQYF.

V usage is TRBV24-1 and J usage is TRBJ2-6; D tentatively reads TRBD1 or TRBD2 (5 bases each). V shed 9 bases and J shed 3 bases, with 8 bases lying between them. Germline V gene data show CDR1 as KGHDR and CDR2 as SFDVKD. The CDR3 loop spans 13 amino acids. The CDR3 loop reads CATGTNGANVLTF. The CDR3 nucleotides read TGTGCCACCGGGACGAATGGGGCCAACGTCCTGACTTTC.

This clonotype was recorded at least ten times. This rearrangement joins TRBV5-8 to TRBJ1-4; TRBD1 agrees at 8 bases. The CDR3 totals 14 residues. The ends lost 0 bases at V and 7 bases at J; junction bases unmatched: 2. Germline CDR1 and CDR2: SGHTS and YDEGEE. The CDR3 nucleotides read TGTGCCAGCAGCTTGGCCGGACAGGGTGAAAAACTGTTTTTT. This sequence encodes CASSLAGQGEKLFF.

This clonotype showed up just a few times. One base away lies a much larger clone, so this may be a sequencing read error. This chain links TRBV7-2 with TRBJ2-7, with 9 bases lining up with TRBD1. Germline CDR1 reads SGHTA; CDR2 reads FQGNSA. This CDR3 is built from 15 residues. The CDR3 loop reads CACRLTWTGAYEQYF. The CDR3, as DNA: TGTGCCTGCAGATTAACCTGGACAGGGGCCTACGAGCAGTACTTC.

This chain joins TRBV7-9 and TRBJ1-4; D remains unclear. Between the trimmed V and J ends, which lost 6 bases and 3 bases, there was a span of 14 bases. Germline loops: CDR1 SEHNR, CDR2 FQNEAQ (reference sequence). This CDR3 is 15 amino acids long. In nucleotides, the CDR3 is TGTGCCAGCAGTCCACCGGGTTCATCTAATGAAAAACTGTTTTTT. Amino acids: CASSPPGSSNEKLFF.

The chain combines TRBV7-9 with TRBJ1-5, with unresolved D. The V and J ends lost 5 bases and 7 bases respectively, with 6 bases between them. The CDR3 runs 11 residues. Looked up from germline, CDR1 is SEHNR and CDR2 is FQNEAQ (reference sequence). The CDR3 protein is CASSRGQPQHF. The CDR3 DNA sequence: TGTGCCAGCAGCCGAGGACAGCCCCAGCATTTT. Looking up the rest from reference TRBV7-9 and TRBJ1-5 gives the full variable domain: DTGVSQNPRHKITKRGQNVTFRCDPISEHNRLYWYRQTLGQGPEFLTYFQNEAQLEKSRLLSDRFSAERPKGSFSTLEIQRTEQGDSAMYLCASSRGQPQHFGDGTRLSIL.

The chain joins TRBV7-2 to TRBJ2-3, with 7 bases that match TRBD2. V was pared by 3 bases and J by 6 bases, with 6 bases of the junction left unmatched. CDR3 length equals 14 residues. Germline values: CDR1 SGHTA, CDR2 FQGNSA. CDR3 sequence (DNA): TGTGCCAGCAGCTTTGTGGGAGGGGATGATACGCAGTATTTT. Protein: CASSFVGGDDTQYF.

The table lists this clonotype with many counts. V usage is TRBV29-1 and J usage is TRBJ2-7; the D is unclear. CDR3 length: 14 residues. CDR1 and CDR2 from the germline V gene are SQVTM and ANQGSEA. V was trimmed by 2 bases and J by 0 bases, leaving 11 bases between them. The CDR3 DNA reads as TGCAGCGTTGAAAAGTTTGTGTCCTCCTACGAGCAGTACTTC. It codes for CSVEKFVSSYEQYF.

The chain recombines TRBV7-2 with TRBJ1-2, with 12 bases identical to TRBD1. Looked up from germline, CDR1 is SGHTA and CDR2 is FQGNSA. This CDR3 contains 17 residues. J gave up 4 bases and V 5 bases, and 11 bases lay outside the gene matches. The CDR3 DNA reads TGTGCCAGCAGCCAAGTTCCCGGGACAGGGGGCTTCTATGGCTACACCTTC. It codes for CASSQVPGTGGFYGYTF. Complete variable domain (other parts from reference TRBV7-2 and TRBJ1-2): GAGVSQSPSNKVTEKGKDVELRCDPISGHTALYWYRQSLGQGLEFLIYFQGNSAPDKSGLPSDRFSAERTGGSVSTLTIQRTQQEDSAVYLCASSQVPGTGGFYGYTFGSGTRLTVV.

This clonotype occurred many times. V usage is TRBV7-9 and J usage is TRBJ1-5, with 8 bases lining up with TRBD1. J gave up 6 bases and V 3 bases, and 4 bases lay outside the gene matches. The germline V gene encodes CDR1 SEHNR and CDR2 FQNEAQ (reference sequence). This CDR3 is built from 14 residues. CDR3 in DNA: TGTGCCAGCAGCTTCGGACAGGGCCTTCAGCCCCAGCATTTT. Translated, it gives CASSFGQGLQPQHF.

This clonotype has a count of ten or more. The V call is TRBV29-1, the J call TRBJ2-3, with no clear D. CDR1 and CDR2 from the germline V gene are SQVTM and ANQGSEA. The CDR3 contains 12 residues. V lost 4 bases to trimming and J lost 1 base, with 6 bases between them. The CDR3 DNA follows: TGCAGCGTTGGTTGGGGCACAGATACGCAGTATTTT. Translation: CSVGWGTDTQYF.

This clonotype was seen at least ten times. The V call is TRBV7-2, the J call TRBJ1-1; 9 bases are a match to TRBD1. This CDR3 spans 14 amino acids. Looked up from germline, CDR1 is SGHTA and CDR2 is FQGNSA. J was trimmed by 6 bases and V by 3 bases; bases with no gene match: 5. The CDR3 sequence: CASSFRGQGSEAFF. The CDR3, as DNA: TGTGCCAGCAGCTTCCGGGGACAGGGCTCTGAAGCTTTCTTT.

The chain recombines TRBV15 with TRBJ2-5; 10 nucleotides line up with TRBD2. The DNA end favors TRBJ2-7, so the J call may be wrong. The CDR3 covers 16 residues. In germline, CDR1 is LNHNV, CDR2 YYDKDF (reference sequence). CDR3 sequence reads: CATSRALPGLANEQYF. The CDR3 DNA sequence: TGTGCCACCAGCAGAGCCCTACCGGGACTAGCGAACGAGCAGTACTTC.

The J gene is TRBJ2-3, the V gene TRBV2; D remains ambiguous. The CDR3 covers 16 residues. V dropped 5 bases and J dropped 5 bases, with 20 bases sitting between them. Germline V gives CDR1 SNHLY, CDR2 FYNNEI. CDR3 DNA sequence: TGTGCCAGCAGTTCGCCCCCGGGCCTTTCGGGAGATACGCAGTATTTT. It specifies CASSSPPGLSGDTQYF. The full variable domain, in which reference TRBV2 and TRBJ2-3 provide the parts outside the CDR3, is EPEVTQTPSHQVTQMGQEVILRCVPISNHLYFYWYRQILGQKVEFLVSFYNNEISEKSEIFDDQFSVERPDGSNFTLKIRSTKLEDSAMYFCASSSPPGLSGDTQYFGPGTRLTVL.

This clonotype has a handful of counts. This CDR3 reads CASSPQDRVDEQFF. CDR3 coding DNA: TGTGCCAGCAGCCCCCAGGACAGGGTCGATGAGCAGTTCTTC. The gene calls are TRBV7-6 and TRBJ2-7; 8 bases line up with TRBD1. The J call is uncertain, as TRBJ2-1 better fits the DNA end. The CDR3 loop spans 14 amino acids. Germline V gene lookup returns CDR1 SGHVS and CDR2 FNYEAQ.

This clonotype has ten or more counts. The rearrangement joins TRBV12-3 or TRBV12-4 to TRBJ1-2, with TRBD1 identical over 9 bases. The CDR3 spans 14 residues. V shed 5 bases, J shed 5 bases, and the junction held 6 bases outside the gene matches. CDR3 sequence: CASSPSDRGYGYTF. Written as DNA, the CDR3 is TGTGCCAGCAGTCCCTCCGACAGGGGGTATGGCTACACCTTC.

The rearrangement uses TRBV12-3 or TRBV12-4 and TRBJ2-7; 8 nucleotides agree with TRBD2. The length of the CDR3 is 16 residues. V lost 6 bases and J lost 0; bases outside the gene matches: 10. Here the CDR3 reads CASSVAPLAGSYEQYF. The CDR3, as DNA: TGTGCCAGCAGCGTAGCCCCCCTAGCGGGCTCCTACGAGCAGTACTTC.

At least ten counts were recorded for this clonotype. The CDR3 nucleotides read TGTGCCAGCAGCCAAGGACAGGAAGGCGAGCAGTACTTC. Encoded protein: CASSQGQEGEQYF. This chain uses TRBV5-8 with TRBJ2-7, with 7 bases identical to TRBD1. The CDR3 is 13 amino acids. CDR1 is SGHTS and CDR2 is YDEGEE in the germline V gene. V was pared by 4 bases and J by 6 bases, with 7 bases of the junction left unmatched.

DNA for the CDR3: TGTGCCAGCAGTGAATATTGGGGGACTAGCGAAGAGACCCAGCATTTT. This gives the protein CASSEYWGTSEETQHF. J is TRBJ1-5 and V is TRBV25-1, with D possibly being TRBD1 (5 bases). The CDR3 extends over 16 amino acids. Germline V gene sequence: CDR1 MGHDK, CDR2 SYGVNS. Trimming stripped 0 bases from V and 11 bases from J, with 20 bases between.

The chain employs TRBV29-1 and TRBJ2-7; 7 nucleotides line up with TRBD2. The DNA end is more similar to TRBJ2-1, so the J call may be wrong. CDR1 is SQVTM and CDR2 is ANQGSEA in the germline V gene. CDR3 length: 14 amino acids. For the CDR3, the DNA is TGCAGCACCCAGACTAGCCCGGGTGGCAATGAGCAGTTCTTC. Protein: CSTQTSPGGNEQFF.

This clonotype was recorded a few times. The chain uses TRBV7-9 and TRBJ1-1; unclear D gene. Germline assignment: CDR1 SEHNR and CDR2 FQNEAQ (reference sequence). The ends were cut back, 8 bases at V and 4 bases at J, with 20 bases in the middle. This CDR3 has 15 residues. CDR3 in DNA: TGTGCCAGCTCACCACCGGGGAGAGGGTCCACTGAAGCTTTCTTT. It translates to CASSPPGRGSTEAFF.